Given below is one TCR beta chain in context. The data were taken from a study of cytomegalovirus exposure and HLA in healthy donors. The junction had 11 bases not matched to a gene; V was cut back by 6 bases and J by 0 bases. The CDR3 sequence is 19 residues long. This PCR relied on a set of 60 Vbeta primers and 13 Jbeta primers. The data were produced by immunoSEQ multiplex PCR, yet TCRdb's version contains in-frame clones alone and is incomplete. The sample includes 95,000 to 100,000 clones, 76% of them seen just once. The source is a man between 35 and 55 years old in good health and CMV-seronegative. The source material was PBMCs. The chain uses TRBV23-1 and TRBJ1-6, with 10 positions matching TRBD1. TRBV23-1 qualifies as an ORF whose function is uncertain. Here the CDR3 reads CASRTGTGVRSSYNSPLHF. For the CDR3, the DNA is TGCGCCAGCAGAACCGGGACAGGGGTTAGGAGCTCCTATAATTCACCCCTCCACTTT.